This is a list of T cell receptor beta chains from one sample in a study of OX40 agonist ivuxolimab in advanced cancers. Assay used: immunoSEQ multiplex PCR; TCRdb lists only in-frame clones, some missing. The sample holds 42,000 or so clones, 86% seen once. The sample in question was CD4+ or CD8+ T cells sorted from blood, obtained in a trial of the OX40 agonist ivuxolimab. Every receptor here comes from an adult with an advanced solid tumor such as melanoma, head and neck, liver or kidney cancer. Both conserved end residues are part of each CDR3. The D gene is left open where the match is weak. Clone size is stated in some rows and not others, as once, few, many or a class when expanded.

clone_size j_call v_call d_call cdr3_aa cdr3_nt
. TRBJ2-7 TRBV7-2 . CASSISPGSHEQYF TGTGCCAGCAGTATTTCACCAGGGTCCCACGAGCAGTACTTC
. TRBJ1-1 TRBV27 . CASSLGLGVPEAFF TGTGCCAGCAGTTTAGGTTTGGGTGTTCCTGAAGCTTTCTTT
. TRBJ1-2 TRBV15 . CATSSDRTANYGYTF TGTGCCACCAGCAGCGACAGGACAGCTAACTATGGCTACACCTTC
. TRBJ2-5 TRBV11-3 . CASSLRLRETQYF TGTGCCAGCAGCTTAAGGTTAAGGGAGACCCAGTACTTC
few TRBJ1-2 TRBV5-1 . CASSLPSGVAEFPYGYTF TGCGCCAGCAGCTTGCCCTCAGGGGTGGCGGAGTTCCCTTATGGCTACACCTTC
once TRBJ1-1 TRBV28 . CASSLALWNTEAFF TGTGCCAGCAGTTTGGCACTCTGGAACACTGAAGCTTTCTTT
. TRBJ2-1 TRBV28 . CASRQLQDPVEQFF TGTGCCAGCAGGCAGCTACAGGACCCTGTGGAGCAGTTCTTC
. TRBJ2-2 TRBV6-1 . CASSEWGVTGELFF TGTGCCAGCAGTGAATGGGGGGTCACCGGGGAGCTGTTTTTT
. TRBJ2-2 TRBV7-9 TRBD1 CASSLLTGQMNTGELFF TGTGCCAGCAGCCTCCTTACGGGACAGATGAACACCGGGGAGCTGTTTTTT
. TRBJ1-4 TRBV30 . CAWDDEKLFF TGTGCCTGGGATGATGAAAAACTGTTTTTT
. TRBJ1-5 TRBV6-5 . CASSYLAGQQPQHF TGTGCCAGCAGTTACTTGGCAGGGCAACAGCCCCAGCATTTT
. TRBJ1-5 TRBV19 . CASGNQGGNQPQHF TGTGCCAGTGGGAATCAGGGAGGCAATCAGCCCCAGCATTTT
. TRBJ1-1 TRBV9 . CASSVDYTNTEAFF TGTGCCAGCAGCGTAGATTATACGAACACTGAAGCTTTCTTT
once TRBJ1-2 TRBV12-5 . CASGLGQGVGGYTF TGTGCTAGTGGTTTGGGCCAAGGGGTTGGGGGCTACACCTTC
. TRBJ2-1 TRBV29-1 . CSVDETYNEQFF TGCAGCGTTGATGAGACCTACAATGAGCAGTTCTTC
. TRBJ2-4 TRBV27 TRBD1 CASSLDRWGKNIQYF TGTGCCAGCAGTTTGGACAGGTGGGGCAAAAACATTCAGTACTTC
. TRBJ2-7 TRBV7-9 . CASSFRNYEQYF TGTGCCAGCAGCTTCCGAAATTACGAGCAGTACTTC
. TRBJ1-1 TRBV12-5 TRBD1 CASGLTNRGWGTEAFF TGTGCTAGTGGTTTGACCAACAGGGGCTGGGGGACTGAAGCTTTCTTT
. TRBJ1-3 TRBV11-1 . CASSLWGTSGNTIYF TGTGCCAGCAGCTTGTGGGGTACTTCTGGAAACACCATATATTTT
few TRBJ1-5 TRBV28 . CASSLLGRRPQHF TGTGCCAGCAGTTTATTGGGCCGACGGCCCCAGCATTTT
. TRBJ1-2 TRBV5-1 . CASSFRGRGEGDYGYTF TGCGCCAGCAGCTTTCGGGGCAGGGGAGAGGGAGACTATGGCTACACCTTC
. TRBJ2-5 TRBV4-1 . CASSQEGSHQETQYF TGCGCCAGCAGCCAAGAGGGCAGCCACCAAGAGACCCAGTACTTC